The TCR beta chain described here comes from a study of vaccination and CD4 T cells after COVID-19. The CDR3 extends over 17 amino acids. Germline V gene data show CDR1 as SGHTA and CDR2 as FQGNSA. V gave up 5 bases and J gave up 4 bases; unmatched junction bases: 15. Cultured CD4+ T cells had their DNA profiled by the Oncomine TCR Beta short-read assay. TCRdb used MiXCR to reprocess the PCR reads, holding one entry per CDR3 protein. The table records over 10,000 distinct CDR3 sequences, 40% to 45% of them present only once. To note about this clonotype: Its antigen is unknown.

Specified treatment: roughly ten-day PBMC culture with coronavirus spike peptide pools or control peptides (ViraFEST assay). First, ViraFEST expanded antigen-specific T cells with peptide pools, and next it sequenced the TCRs. Sequencing was done on a sample of CD4+ T cells from blood, cultured in vitro. The rearrangement links TRBV7-2 to TRBJ2-7, with TRBD1 matching over 9 bases. The clonotype originates from a human donor who had recovered from COVID-19. The CDR3 loop is CASSPYTPRDRDYEQYF. The CDR3 nucleotides read TGTGCCAGCAGCCCCTACACACCCCGGGACAGGGATTACGAGCAGTACTTC.